This TCR beta chain stems from a study of cytomegalovirus exposure and HLA in healthy donors. As regards this clone: The antigen remains unidentified.

Study-wide results and limits: Trimming of TCR beta V- and J-genes showed a link, identified in a later analysis, to a missense DCLRE1C variant. An analysis done earlier found most TCR beta V segments productive about 90% or about 30% of the time.

PCR was performed using 60 Vbeta and 13 Jbeta primers. Repertoires were generated with immunoSEQ multiplex PCR, while TCRdb's copy carries only in-frame clones and drops some. Counted here are some 110,000 clones, roughly 85% occurring once; the ten biggest clones make up roughly 23%. This TCR was sampled from a man aged 25 to 40 in good health and CMV-seropositive. Sequenced input: PBMCs.

The CDR3 sequence: CASSLIGTGGNYGYTF. CDR3 in DNA: TGTGCCAGCAGCCTTATCGGGACAGGGGGGAACTATGGCTACACCTTC. The J gene is TRBJ1-2, the V gene TRBV14; TRBD1 matches at 11 bases. V lost 4 bases, J lost 2 bases, and 6 bases stayed unmatched. The germline gives CDR1 SGHDN, CDR2 FVKESK. This CDR3 region has 16 residues.